Shown below are 22 T cell receptor beta chains from a single sample sequenced in a study of CD8 T cells in Susac syndrome. The RNA, about 0.45 to 1 ug, was put through reverse transcription using random hexamers. Using its own MiXCR run on the immunoSEQ multiplex PCR reads, TCRdb lists one record per CDR3 protein. The sample has about 180,000 distinct CDR3 sequences, roughly 94% seen once. Sequences were obtained from CD4+ T cells from PBMCs. These receptors originate from a human donor with Susac syndrome.

CDR3 residues: CASSSTGTAQETQYF. Here the CDR3 DNA reads TGTGCCAGCAGTTCCACCGGGACAGCTCAAGAGACCCAGTACTTC. The rearrangement joins TRBV5-6 to TRBJ2-5; 7 nucleotides line up with TRBD1. The CDR3 spans 15 residues. The germline V gene encodes CDR1 SGHDT and CDR2 YYEEEE. V lost 5 bases, J lost 2 bases, and 9 bases stayed unmatched.

V and J are TRBV6-2 or TRBV6-3 and TRBJ1-5, with D unclear. Germline V gene lookup returns CDR1 MNHEY and CDR2 SVGEGT. Trimming pared 1 base from V and 9 bases from J, leaving 10 bases between. This CDR3 is 13 amino acids long. The CDR3 DNA is TGTGCCAGCAGTTACTTGAAGGAGCTGCCCCAGCATTTT. This sequence encodes CASSYLKELPQHF.

The CDR3 reads CASSPLYNEQFF. The CDR3 DNA sequence: TGTGCCAGCTCACCACTCTACAATGAGCAGTTCTTC. The rearrangement joins TRBV18 to TRBJ2-1; no definite D call. Germline-derived CDR1 and CDR2 are KGHSH and LQKENI. The CDR3 has 12 amino acids. V was shortened by 1 base and J by 3 bases, with 1 base between the two germline ends.

The V gene is TRBV19, the J gene TRBJ2-2; D is ambiguous. V was trimmed by 6 bases and J by 1 base, leaving 9 bases between them. Germline CDR1 LNHDA, CDR2 SQIVND (reference sequence). The CDR3 runs to 14 residues. Here the CDR3 reads CASSLQKNTGELFF. The CDR3 region has the DNA TGTGCCAGTAGCCTACAGAAGAACACCGGGGAGCTGTTTTTT.

CDR3 residues: CASSPPQGVRDGYTF. In DNA, the CDR3 is TGTGCCAGCTCACCACCGCAGGGGGTCCGAGATGGCTACACCTTC. The J gene is TRBJ1-2, the V gene TRBV18; TRBD1 agrees at 7 bases. CDR1 is KGHSH and CDR2 is LQKENI in the germline V gene. Germline trimming cut 0 bases from V and 6 bases from J; bases unmatched to any gene: 7. CDR3 length equals 15 residues.

The chain employs TRBV5-1 and TRBJ1-6; D call uncertain. Germline V CDR1 and CDR2: SGHRS, YFSETQ. The CDR3 loop spans 13 amino acids. V was shortened by 4 bases and J by 4 bases, with 6 bases between the two germline ends. The CDR3 bases are TGCGCCAGCAGCCTGGGATATAATTCACCCCTCCACTTT. Its protein is CASSLGYNSPLHF.

The CDR3 reads CSATGTSGAGTDTQYF. The CDR3 nucleotides read TGCAGTGCTACCGGGACTAGCGGGGCCGGCACAGATACGCAGTATTTT. The chain couples TRBV20-1 to TRBJ2-3; TRBD2 aligns across 13 bases. The germline CDR1 and CDR2 sequences are DFQATT and SNEGSKA (reference sequence). V gave up 4 bases and J gave up 1 base; unmatched junction bases: 5. CDR3 length: 16 amino acids.

The DNA for the CDR3 is TGCAGTGCTAGAGATCTTGCGAGGCAAGCGAACACTGAAGCTTTCTTT. Encoded protein: CSARDLARQANTEAFF. The rearrangement joins TRBV20-1 to TRBJ1-1; no definite D call. CDR3 length: 16 residues. Germline CDR1 and CDR2: DFQATT and SNEGSKA (reference sequence). Trimming took 0 bases from V and 1 from J, leaving 15 bases between them.

The chain is built from TRBV20-1 and TRBJ2-7; D is possibly TRBD1 (6 bases). With 5 bases removed from V and 2 bases from J, the gap between germline ends came to 16 bases. CDR1 is DFQATT, CDR2 SNEGSKA, per germline (reference sequence). The CDR3 sequence is 14 residues long. The CDR3 region is CSAVPGEKPYEQYF. The CDR3 DNA is TGCAGTGCTGTCCCAGGGGAAAAGCCCTACGAGCAGTACTTC.

This chain connects TRBV19 to TRBJ1-1; D not certain. The CDR3 contains 15 residues. Trimming took off 4 bases at V and 0 bases at J, with 12 bases between the two ends. Germline V gene lookup returns CDR1 LNHDA and CDR2 SQIVND (reference sequence). CDR3 sequence (DNA): TGTGCCAGTAGTAAAAAACGGGTCATGAACACTGAAGCTTTCTTT. It is translated as CASSKKRVMNTEAFF.

This sequence joins TRBV27 and TRBJ2-7, with D hard to call. The CDR3 length is 13 residues. CDR1 MNHEY and CDR2 SMNVEV come from the germline V gene (reference sequence). V lost 0 bases and J lost 2, with 5 bases in between. For the CDR3, the DNA is TGTGCCAGCAGTTTATCGCAGGCCTACGAGCAGTACTTC. Residues: CASSLSQAYEQYF.

This clonotype was seen just once. The rearrangement uses TRBV28 and TRBJ2-7, with D hard to call. The germline V gene has CDR1 MDHEN and CDR2 SYDVKM. Trimming pared 5 bases from V and 2 bases from J, leaving 16 bases between. CDR3 length: 15 residues. The CDR3 protein is CASSITRLRPYEQYF. The CDR3 nucleotides read TGTGCCAGCAGTATCACAAGGTTACGTCCCTACGAGCAGTACTTC. The full variable domain, with the rest looked up from reference TRBV28 and TRBJ2-7, is DVKVTQSSRYLVKRTGEKVFLECVQDMDHENMFWYRQDPGLGLRLIYFSYDVKMKEKGDIPEGYSVSREKKERFSLILESASTNQTSMYLCASSITRLRPYEQYFGPGTRLTVT.

The V and J genes are TRBV19 and TRBJ1-3; D might be TRBD1 (6 bases). Germline V gene sequence: CDR1 LNHDA, CDR2 SQIVND (reference sequence). The CDR3 is 14 amino acids. Trimming left V 7 bases short and J 1 base short, with 11 bases between. Written as DNA, the CDR3 is TGTGCCAGTAACAGGGAAAAATCTGGAAACACCATATATTTT. Amino acids: CASNREKSGNTIYF.

This clonotype has only one observation. The CDR3: CSASSTSGRGADTQYF. The CDR3 DNA reads as TGCAGTGCTAGCTCCACTAGCGGGAGGGGGGCAGATACGCAGTATTTT. The chain joins TRBV20-1 to TRBJ2-3; TRBD2 matches 13 bases. Trimming took 3 bases from V and 4 from J; bases not matched to a gene: 7. CDR3 length: 16 residues. Germline CDR1 is DFQATT and CDR2 is SNEGSKA (reference sequence).

The chain is built from TRBV20-1 and TRBJ2-1, with TRBD1 as a possible D gene (5 bases). The V and J ends lost 5 bases and 5 bases respectively, with 19 bases between them. The V gene's germline CDR1 is DFQATT and CDR2 SNEGSKA (reference sequence). This CDR3 comprises 15 residues. CDR3 DNA sequence: TGCAGTGCTGGCTCCCGTGGGGCGGACAACAATGAGCAGTTCTTC. This gives the protein CSAGSRGADNNEQFF.

The chain links TRBV4-1 to TRBJ1-3; D gene ambiguous. Germline loops: CDR1 MGHRA, CDR2 YSYEKL. This CDR3 region has 14 residues. Between the trimmed V and J ends, which lost 0 bases and 8 bases, there was a span of 11 bases. The CDR3 sequence: CASSQDRREDTIYF. CDR3 sequence (DNA): TGCGCCAGCAGCCAAGATAGGAGGGAGGACACCATATATTTT.

The V gene is TRBV29-1, the J gene TRBJ1-3, with unresolved D. Germline assignment: CDR1 SQVTM and CDR2 ANQGSEA. Trimming left V 2 bases short and J 0 bases short, with 8 bases between. The CDR3 has 14 amino acids. CDR3 nucleotide sequence: TGCAGCGTTGAACCCAGAGACTCTGGAAACACCATATATTTT. This translates into CSVEPRDSGNTIYF.

V gene TRBV2 combines with J gene TRBJ2-3; possible D gene TRBD2, 6 bases. The CDR3 runs to 14 residues. Between the trimmed V and J ends, which lost 7 bases and 0 bases, there was a span of 11 bases. Germline CDR1 is SNHLY and CDR2 is FYNNEI. The CDR3 DNA follows: TGTGCCAGCACAGAGCGGGTTAGCACAGATACGCAGTATTTT. Amino acids: CASTERVSTDTQYF.

The V gene is TRBV21-1, the J gene TRBJ1-1; TRBD1 is taken as the D call from the table, unchecked against the DNA. TRBV21-1 is shown as a pseudogene. The CDR3 has 11 amino acids. For the CDR3, the DNA is TGTGCCAGGGTAATCAGGGTTGAAGCTTTCTTT. Translated, it gives CARVIRVEAFF.

The V call is TRBV4-1, the J call TRBJ1-1, with D unclear. Germline values: CDR1 MGHRA, CDR2 YSYEKL. V shed 4 bases and J shed 0 bases, with 9 bases lying between them. The CDR3 runs 14 residues. CDR3 region: CASSLASVNTEAFF. In nucleotides, the CDR3 is TGCGCCAGCAGCCTTGCTTCGGTGAACACTGAAGCTTTCTTT.

This clonotype has just one count. This sequence joins TRBV15 and TRBJ2-2; D uncertain. Germline CDR1 is LNHNV and CDR2 is YYDKDF (reference sequence). This CDR3 has 13 residues. V lost 2 bases to trimming and J lost 6 bases, with 7 bases between them. The CDR3 here is CATSRQYPGELFF. CDR3 DNA sequence: TGTGCCACCAGCAGACAGTACCCCGGGGAGCTGTTTTTT.

The CDR3 spells CASSFPGTGLSPLHF. CDR3 coding DNA: TGTGCCAGCAGCTTCCCGGGAACAGGGCTTTCACCCCTCCACTTT. The chain employs TRBV5-5 and TRBJ1-6, with D possibly TRBD1 on 6 matching bases. V gave up 2 bases and J gave up 9 bases, with 15 bases separating them. The germline V gene encodes CDR1 SGHKS and CDR2 YYEKEE (reference sequence). The CDR3 is 15 residues long. The variable domain in full, with the rest retrieved from reference TRBV5-5 and TRBJ1-6, is DAGVTQSPTHLIKTRGQQVTLRCSPISGHKSVSWYQQVLGQGPQFIFQYYEKEERGRGNFPDRFSARQFPNYSSELNVNALLLGDSALYLCASSFPGTGLSPLHFGNGTRLTVT.